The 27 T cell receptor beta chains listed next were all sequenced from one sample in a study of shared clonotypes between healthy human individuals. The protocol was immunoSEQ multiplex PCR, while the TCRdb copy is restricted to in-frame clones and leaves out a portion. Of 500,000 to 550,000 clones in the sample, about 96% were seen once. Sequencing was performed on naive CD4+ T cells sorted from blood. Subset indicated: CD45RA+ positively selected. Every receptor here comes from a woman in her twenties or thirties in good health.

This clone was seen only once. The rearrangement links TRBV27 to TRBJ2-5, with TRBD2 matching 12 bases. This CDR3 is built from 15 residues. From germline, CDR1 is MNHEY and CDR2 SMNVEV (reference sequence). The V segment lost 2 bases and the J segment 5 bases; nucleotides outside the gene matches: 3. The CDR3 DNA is TGTGCCAGCAGTTTAAGACTAGCGGGAGAGGAGACCCAGTACTTC. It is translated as CASSLRLAGEETQYF.

The CDR3: CASSQSRAGGENTEAFF. DNA for the CDR3: TGCGCCAGCAGTCAATCGAGGGCAGGGGGAGAAAACACTGAAGCTTTCTTT. The rearrangement joins TRBV23-1 to TRBJ1-1, with 7 bases fitting TRBD1. TRBV23-1 is an ORF, and what it does is uncertain. The CDR3 is 17 residues long. The V segment lost 0 bases and the J segment 2 bases; nucleotides outside the gene matches: 9.

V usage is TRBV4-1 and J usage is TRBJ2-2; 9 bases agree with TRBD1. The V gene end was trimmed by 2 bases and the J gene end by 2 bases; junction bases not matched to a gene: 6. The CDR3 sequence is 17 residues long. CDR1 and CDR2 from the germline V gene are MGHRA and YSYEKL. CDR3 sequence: CASSQRPGQGNTGELFF. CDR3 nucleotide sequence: TGCGCCAGCAGCCAACGCCCGGGACAGGGAAACACCGGGGAGCTGTTTTTT.

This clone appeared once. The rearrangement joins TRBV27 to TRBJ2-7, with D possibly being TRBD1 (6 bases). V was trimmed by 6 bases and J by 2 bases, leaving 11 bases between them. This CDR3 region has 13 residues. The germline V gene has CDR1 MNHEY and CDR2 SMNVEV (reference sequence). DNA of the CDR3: TGTGCCAGCAGGACAGGAGCAGCCTACGAGCAGTACTTC. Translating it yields CASRTGAAYEQYF.

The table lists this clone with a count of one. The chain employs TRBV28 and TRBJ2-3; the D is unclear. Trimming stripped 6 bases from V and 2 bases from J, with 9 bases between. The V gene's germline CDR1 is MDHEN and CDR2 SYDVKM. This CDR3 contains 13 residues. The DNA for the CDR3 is TGTGCCAGCAGGGTTCCTAACACAGATACGCAGTATTTT. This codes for CASRVPNTDTQYF.

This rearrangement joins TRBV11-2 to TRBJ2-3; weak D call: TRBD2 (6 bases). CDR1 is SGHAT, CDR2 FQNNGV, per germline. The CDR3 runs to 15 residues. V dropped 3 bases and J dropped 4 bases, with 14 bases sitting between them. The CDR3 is CASSFWGVTSDTQYF. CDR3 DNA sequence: TGTGCCAGCAGCTTCTGGGGGGTGACTTCAGATACGCAGTATTTT.

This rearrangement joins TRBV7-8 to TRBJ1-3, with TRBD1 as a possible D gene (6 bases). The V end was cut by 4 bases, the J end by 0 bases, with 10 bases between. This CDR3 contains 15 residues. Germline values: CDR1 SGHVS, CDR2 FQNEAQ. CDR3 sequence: CASSSQGLSGNTIYF. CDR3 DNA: TGTGCCAGCAGCTCTCAGGGGCTCTCTGGAAACACCATATATTTT.

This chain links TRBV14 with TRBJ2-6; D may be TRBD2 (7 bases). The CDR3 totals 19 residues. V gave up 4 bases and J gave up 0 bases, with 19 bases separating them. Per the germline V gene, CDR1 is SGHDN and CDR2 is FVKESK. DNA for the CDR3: TGTGCCAGCAGCCCCCTTGACGGGGGGCGCGGCTCTGGGGCCAACGTCCTGACTTTC. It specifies CASSPLDGGRGSGANVLTF.

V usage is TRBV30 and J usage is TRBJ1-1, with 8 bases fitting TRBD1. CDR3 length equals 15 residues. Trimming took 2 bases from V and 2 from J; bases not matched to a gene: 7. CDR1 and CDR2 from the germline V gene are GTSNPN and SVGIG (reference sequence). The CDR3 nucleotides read TGTGCCTGGAGTAGATTCGGACAGGGAAACACTGAAGCTTTCTTT. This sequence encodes CAWSRFGQGNTEAFF.

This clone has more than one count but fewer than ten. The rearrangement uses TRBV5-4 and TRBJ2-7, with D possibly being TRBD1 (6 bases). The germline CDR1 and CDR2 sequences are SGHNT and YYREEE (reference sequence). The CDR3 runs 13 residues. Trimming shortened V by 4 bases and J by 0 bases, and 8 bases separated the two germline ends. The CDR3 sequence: CASSRQDSYEQYF. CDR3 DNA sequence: TGTGCCAGCAGCCGACAGGACTCCTACGAGCAGTACTTC.

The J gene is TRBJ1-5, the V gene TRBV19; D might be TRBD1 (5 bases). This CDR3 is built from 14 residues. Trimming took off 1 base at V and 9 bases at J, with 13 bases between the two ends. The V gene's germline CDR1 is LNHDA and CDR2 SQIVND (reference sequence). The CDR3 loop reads CASSIGGSVGPQHF. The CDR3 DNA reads TGTGCCAGTAGTATAGGGGGGTCAGTGGGGCCCCAGCATTTT.

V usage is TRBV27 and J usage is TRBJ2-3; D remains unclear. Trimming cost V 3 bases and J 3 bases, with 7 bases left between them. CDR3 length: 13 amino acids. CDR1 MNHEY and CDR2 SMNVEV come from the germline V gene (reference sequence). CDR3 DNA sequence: TGTGCCAGCAGTTTTACCAGGACAGATACGCAGTATTTT. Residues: CASSFTRTDTQYF.

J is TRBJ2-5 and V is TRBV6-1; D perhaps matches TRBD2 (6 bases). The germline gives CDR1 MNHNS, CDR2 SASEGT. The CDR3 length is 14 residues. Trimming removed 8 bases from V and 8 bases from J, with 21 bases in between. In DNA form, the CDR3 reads TGTGCCAGCCTCGGGGAGGCCCGGGGTGTTACCCAGTACTTC. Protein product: CASLGEARGVTQYF.

The CDR3 region has the DNA TGCAGTGCTAGAGAGGACAGCCAAGCTTTCTTT. Translated, it gives CSAREDSQAFF. This chain joins TRBV20-1 and TRBJ1-1; tentative D call: TRBD1 (6 bases). The CDR3 is 11 residues long. The germline V gene encodes CDR1 DFQATT and CDR2 SNEGSKA (reference sequence). The V gene lost 0 bases and the J gene lost 9 bases, with 8 bases spanning the gap.

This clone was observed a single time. CDR3 loop: CASSYSTYQPQHF. The CDR3 DNA sequence: TGCGCCAGCAGCTACTCGACATATCAGCCCCAGCATTTT. The chain links TRBV5-1 to TRBJ1-5; no reliable D call. In germline, CDR1 is SGHRS, CDR2 YFSETQ. Trimming pared 3 bases from V and 5 bases from J, leaving 9 bases between. The CDR3 runs to 13 residues.

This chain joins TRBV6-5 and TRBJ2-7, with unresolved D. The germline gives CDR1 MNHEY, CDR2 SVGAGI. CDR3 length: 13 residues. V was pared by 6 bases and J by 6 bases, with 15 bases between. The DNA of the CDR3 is TGTGCCAGCAGAAGGGTAGGCTATGGCGAGCAGTACTTC. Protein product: CASRRVGYGEQYF.

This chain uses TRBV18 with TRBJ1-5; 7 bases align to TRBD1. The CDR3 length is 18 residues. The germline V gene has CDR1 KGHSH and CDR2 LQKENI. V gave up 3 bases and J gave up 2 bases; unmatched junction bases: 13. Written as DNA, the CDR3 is TGTGCCAGCTCACCTTGGGCGACAGGGAGTGATCGCAATCAGCCCCAGCATTTT. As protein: CASSPWATGSDRNQPQHF.

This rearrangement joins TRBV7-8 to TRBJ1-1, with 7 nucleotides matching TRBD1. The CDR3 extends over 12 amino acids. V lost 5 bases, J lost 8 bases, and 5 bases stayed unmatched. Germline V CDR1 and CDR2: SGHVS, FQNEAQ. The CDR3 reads CASSITGAEAFF. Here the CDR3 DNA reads TGTGCCAGCAGCATAACAGGGGCCGAAGCTTTCTTT.

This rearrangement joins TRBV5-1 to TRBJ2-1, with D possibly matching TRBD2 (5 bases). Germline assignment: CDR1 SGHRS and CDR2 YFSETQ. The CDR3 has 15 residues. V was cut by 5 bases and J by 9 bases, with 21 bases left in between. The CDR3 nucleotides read TGCGCCAGCAGGAGAGTAAGTGGGAGCGCTGGTGAGCAGTTCTTC. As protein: CASRRVSGSAGEQFF.

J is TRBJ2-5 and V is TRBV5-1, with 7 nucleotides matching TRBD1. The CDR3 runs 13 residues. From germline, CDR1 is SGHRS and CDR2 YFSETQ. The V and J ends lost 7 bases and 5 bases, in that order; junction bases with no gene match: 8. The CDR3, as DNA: TGCGCCAGCCGCTACAGGGGTGGGGAGACCCAGTACTTC. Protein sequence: CASRYRGGETQYF.

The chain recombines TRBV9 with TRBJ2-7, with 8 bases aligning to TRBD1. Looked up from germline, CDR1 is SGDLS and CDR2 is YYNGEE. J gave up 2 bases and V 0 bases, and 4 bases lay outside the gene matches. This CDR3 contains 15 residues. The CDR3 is CASSVAPGQAYEQYF. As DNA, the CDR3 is TGTGCCAGCAGCGTAGCCCCGGGACAGGCCTACGAGCAGTACTTC.

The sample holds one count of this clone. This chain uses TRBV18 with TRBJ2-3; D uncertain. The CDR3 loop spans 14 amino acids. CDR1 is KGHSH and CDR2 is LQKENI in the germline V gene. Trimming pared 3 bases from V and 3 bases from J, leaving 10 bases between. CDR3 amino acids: CASSPQALTDTQYF. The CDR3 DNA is TGTGCCAGCTCACCGCAGGCCCTGACAGATACGCAGTATTTT.

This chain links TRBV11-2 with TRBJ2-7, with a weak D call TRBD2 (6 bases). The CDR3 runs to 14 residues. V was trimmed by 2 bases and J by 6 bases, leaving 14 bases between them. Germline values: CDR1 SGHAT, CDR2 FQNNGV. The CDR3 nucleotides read TGTGCCAGCAGCTTAATGGAGGGCCCCAGCGAGCAGTACTTC. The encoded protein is CASSLMEGPSEQYF.

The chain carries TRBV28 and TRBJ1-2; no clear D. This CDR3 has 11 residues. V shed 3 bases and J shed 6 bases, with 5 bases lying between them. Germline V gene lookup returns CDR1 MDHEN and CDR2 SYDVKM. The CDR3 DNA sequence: TGTGCCAGCAGTTTTGTGGATGGCTACACCTTC. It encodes CASSFVDGYTF.

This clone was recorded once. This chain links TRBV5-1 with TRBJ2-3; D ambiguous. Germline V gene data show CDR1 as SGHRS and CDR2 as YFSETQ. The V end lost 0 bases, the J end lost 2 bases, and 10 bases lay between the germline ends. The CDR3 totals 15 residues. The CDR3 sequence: CASSLGQEYTDTQYF. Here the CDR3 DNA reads TGCGCCAGCAGCTTGGGTCAGGAGTACACAGATACGCAGTATTTT.

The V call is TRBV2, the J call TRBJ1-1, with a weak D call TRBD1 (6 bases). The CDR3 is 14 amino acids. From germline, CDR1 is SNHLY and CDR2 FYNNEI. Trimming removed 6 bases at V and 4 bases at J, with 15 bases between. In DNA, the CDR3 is TGTGCCAGCAGCGAACAGGGAATATCCACTGAAGCTTTCTTT. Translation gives CASSEQGISTEAFF.

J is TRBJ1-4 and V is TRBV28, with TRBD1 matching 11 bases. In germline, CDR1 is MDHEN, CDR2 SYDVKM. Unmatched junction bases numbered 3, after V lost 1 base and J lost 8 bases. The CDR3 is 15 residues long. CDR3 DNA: TGTGCCAGCAGTTTATCTGGGACAGGGGGAGAAAAACTGTTTTTT. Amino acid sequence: CASSLSGTGGEKLFF. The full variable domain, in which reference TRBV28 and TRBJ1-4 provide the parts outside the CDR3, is DVKVTQSSRYLVKRTGEKVFLECVQDMDHENMFWYRQDPGLGLRLIYFSYDVKMKEKGDIPEGYSVSREKKERFSLILESASTNQTSMYLCASSLSGTGGEKLFFGSGTQLSVL.